This T cell receptor (beta chain) was recorded in a study of T and B cells in COVID-19 patients. Study-level information: The recovered cohort's median age was approximately 37 years, versus 55 to 70 years in active infection.

Multiplex PCR with BIOMED2 TRB-A/B primer pools amplified TRB rearrangements. TCRdb reanalysed the multiplex PCR reads using MiXCR and keeps one entry per CDR3 protein. The data hold approximately 18,000 distinct CDR3 sequences, with 25% to 35% observed a single time. Concerning this clonotype: Its antigen remains unidentified.

Blood genomic DNA input for TRB amplification was 250-500 ng. Study findings and constraints: Of 2,331 TCR clusters found only in the recovered cohort, a few dozen had low generation probability.

The sequenced sample consisted of blood. The sequence derives from a human donor who had recovered from COVID-19.

CDR3 nucleotide sequence: TGTGCCAGCAGCCTAGGGCGCAGGGGTTTTTCTGGCTACACCTTC. Translating gives CASSLGRRGFSGYTF. The genes are TRBV12-3 or TRBV12-4 and TRBJ1-2, with D possibly being TRBD1 (6 bases). The CDR3 has 15 residues. Trimming removed 6 bases at V and 7 bases at J, with 21 bases between.